These T cell receptor beta chains were read from a single sample in a study of OX40 agonist ivuxolimab in advanced cancers. The protocol was immunoSEQ multiplex PCR, while the TCRdb copy is restricted to in-frame clones and leaves out a portion. This sample has about 80,000 clones, with more than 80% found just once. Sequenced here: CD4+ or CD8+ T cells sorted from blood, sampled in a trial of the OX40 agonist ivuxolimab. Receptor source: an adult with an advanced solid tumor such as melanoma, head and neck, liver or kidney cancer. Both conserved end residues are part of each CDR3. The D gene is left open where the match is weak. Clone size is given for some rows only: seen once, a few or many times, or a class if the clone is expanded.

CDR3 DNA: TGTGCCATCAGTGAGTCGAGCGGGACAGATACGCAGTATTTT
CDR3 protein: CAISESSGTDTQYF
J gene: TRBJ2-3
V gene: TRBV10-3
clone size: -
D gene: -

CDR3 DNA: TGCGCCAGCAGCCAAGATGGGGGGAGCGAGCAGTACTTC
CDR3 protein: CASSQDGGSEQYF
J gene: TRBJ2-7
V gene: TRBV4-1
clone size: -
D gene: -

CDR3 DNA: TGCGCCAGCAGCTTGGAGGTGCGGACTAGCACAGATACGCAGTATTTT
CDR3 protein: CASSLEVRTSTDTQYF
J gene: TRBJ2-3
V gene: TRBV5-1
clone size: -
D gene: -

CDR3 DNA: TGCGCCAGCAGCCAAGACCGCGGCCAGATCTACGAGCAGTACTTC
CDR3 protein: CASSQDRGQIYEQYF
J gene: TRBJ2-7
V gene: TRBV4-3
clone size: -
D gene: -

CDR3 DNA: TGCAGCGTTGCTTGGGGGGGCACTGAAGCTTTCTTT
CDR3 protein: CSVAWGGTEAFF
J gene: TRBJ1-1
V gene: TRBV29-1
clone size: once
D gene: -

CDR3 DNA: TGTGCCAGCAGCTTAGGGGCGGGAGGGCCGACAGATACGCAGTATTTT
CDR3 protein: CASSLGAGGPTDTQYF
J gene: TRBJ2-3
V gene: TRBV7-6
clone size: -
D gene: TRBD2

CDR3 DNA: TGTGCCAGCAGCTTAGTTAACTCCGGCTACACCTTC
CDR3 protein: CASSLVNSGYTF
J gene: TRBJ1-2
V gene: TRBV7-2
clone size: -
D gene: -

CDR3 DNA: TGTGCCAGCAGCACCCAAGCGGGCCTCTACAATGAGCAGTTCTTC
CDR3 protein: CASSTQAGLYNEQFF
J gene: TRBJ2-1
V gene: TRBV11-1
clone size: -
D gene: -

CDR3 DNA: TGTGCCAGCATCTCTTTGGGGAACACTGAAGCTTTCTTT
CDR3 protein: CASISLGNTEAFF
J gene: TRBJ1-1
V gene: TRBV6-6
clone size: -
D gene: -

CDR3 DNA: TGCGCCAGCAGCTTGAGGGCGGGGGCAATCACAGATACGCAGTATTTT
CDR3 protein: CASSLRAGAITDTQYF
J gene: TRBJ2-3
V gene: TRBV5-1
clone size: -
D gene: -

CDR3 DNA: TGTGCCAGCACCGGGAATGTGTACAATGAGCAGTTCTTC
CDR3 protein: CASTGNVYNEQFF
J gene: TRBJ2-1
V gene: TRBV6-1
clone size: -
D gene: -

CDR3 DNA: TGTGCCAGCAGCTTTGGAGATACGCAGTATTTT
CDR3 protein: CASSFGDTQYF
J gene: TRBJ2-3
V gene: TRBV11-1
clone size: -
D gene: -

CDR3 DNA: TGCGCCAGCAGCTCCACAGGGGCCTCCTACGAGCAGTACTTC
CDR3 protein: CASSSTGASYEQYF
J gene: TRBJ2-7
V gene: TRBV5-1
clone size: -
D gene: TRBD1

CDR3 DNA: TGCAGCGTTCTAAGACTAGCGGGGATCACAGATACGCAGTATTTT
CDR3 protein: CSVLRLAGITDTQYF
J gene: TRBJ2-3
V gene: TRBV29-1
clone size: -
D gene: TRBD2

CDR3 DNA: TGCGCCAGCAGCCACACCCGGACAGGGGAAAACACAGATACGCAGTATTTT
CDR3 protein: CASSHTRTGENTDTQYF
J gene: TRBJ2-3
V gene: TRBV5-1
clone size: -
D gene: TRBD1

CDR3 DNA: TGTGCCAGCAGCTTAGGGGGTAGCGGGGGATTAGGGCAGTACTTC
CDR3 protein: CASSLGGSGGLGQYF
J gene: TRBJ2-7
V gene: TRBV7-8
clone size: -
D gene: TRBD2

CDR3 DNA: TGTGCCAGCAGTAACCCCGGGGAAAGTCAGCCCCAGCATTTT
CDR3 protein: CASSNPGESQPQHF
J gene: TRBJ1-5
V gene: TRBV27
clone size: -
D gene: -

CDR3 DNA: TGTGCCAGCAGCCTAACCTTCTCTGGGGCCAACGTCCTGACTTTC
CDR3 protein: CASSLTFSGANVLTF
J gene: TRBJ2-6
V gene: TRBV7-2
clone size: -
D gene: -

CDR3 DNA: TGTGCCAGCAGAACTAGCGGCACCTACGAGCAGTACTTC
CDR3 protein: CASRTSGTYEQYF
J gene: TRBJ2-7
V gene: TRBV28
clone size: -
D gene: TRBD2

CDR3 DNA: TGTGCCAGCAGCAAAGAAAAGGGGGCTAGCAATCAGCCCCAGCATTTT
CDR3 protein: CASSKEKGASNQPQHF
J gene: TRBJ1-5
V gene: TRBV21-1
clone size: once
D gene: -

CDR3 DNA: TGTGCCAGCAGCTCGGACAGTCGAACCCGTTTTTACAATGAGCAGTTCTTC
CDR3 protein: CASSSDSRTRFYNEQFF
J gene: TRBJ2-1
V gene: TRBV7-2
clone size: -
D gene: -

CDR3 DNA: TGTGCCAGCAGCTTGGGGGTTGGGACACGGTTAAGCGAGCAGTACTTC
CDR3 protein: CASSLGVGTRLSEQYF
J gene: TRBJ2-7
V gene: TRBV5-4
clone size: -
D gene: -

CDR3 DNA: TGTGCCAGCAGCTTAGATGGCGGCAACACAGATACGCAGTATTTT
CDR3 protein: CASSLDGGNTDTQYF
J gene: TRBJ2-3
V gene: TRBV7-9
clone size: -
D gene: -

CDR3 DNA: TGTGCCAGCGGCTTTCGGACAGGGAACACCGGGGAGCTGTTTTTT
CDR3 protein: CASGFRTGNTGELFF
J gene: TRBJ2-2
V gene: TRBV7-2
clone size: -
D gene: TRBD1

CDR3 DNA: TGCAGCGTTGGGTGGGGCTCTGGGGCCAACGTCCTGACTTTC
CDR3 protein: CSVGWGSGANVLTF
J gene: TRBJ2-6
V gene: TRBV29-1
clone size: few
D gene: -

CDR3 DNA: TGTGCCACCAGCAGAGCCCAGACTGGGCCTCATGAAAAACTGTTTTTT
CDR3 protein: CATSRAQTGPHEKLFF
J gene: TRBJ1-4
V gene: TRBV15
clone size: -
D gene: -

CDR3 DNA: TGTGCCAGCAGCTCCCGCAGTGGTGCCTACGAGCAGTACTTC
CDR3 protein: CASSSRSGAYEQYF
J gene: TRBJ2-7
V gene: TRBV9
clone size: -
D gene: -

CDR3 DNA: TGCGCCAGCAGCTTAGGGGACAGGGACAATCAGCCCCAGCATTTT
CDR3 protein: CASSLGDRDNQPQHF
J gene: TRBJ1-5
V gene: TRBV5-1
clone size: -
D gene: TRBD1

CDR3 DNA: TGTGCCAGCACCAGGACCGGCACAGATACGCAGTATTTT
CDR3 protein: CASTRTGTDTQYF
J gene: TRBJ2-3
V gene: TRBV7-9
clone size: -
D gene: -

CDR3 DNA: TGTGCCAGCAGCCCCCAGACAGGGGTTACCTACGAGCAGTACTTC
CDR3 protein: CASSPQTGVTYEQYF
J gene: TRBJ2-7
V gene: TRBV7-9
clone size: -
D gene: TRBD1

CDR3 DNA: TGTGCCAGCAGTCTCACTACCCTCGAGCAGTACTTC
CDR3 protein: CASSLTTLEQYF
J gene: TRBJ2-7
V gene: TRBV7-2
clone size: -
D gene: -

CDR3 DNA: TGTGCCAGCAGGATACAGGGGGCCTTTTACGAGCAGTACTTC
CDR3 protein: CASRIQGAFYEQYF
J gene: TRBJ2-7
V gene: TRBV6-6
clone size: -
D gene: TRBD1

CDR3 DNA: TGTGCCTGGAGTGGCGGGAGCTCCTATAATTCACCCCTCCACTTT
CDR3 protein: CAWSGGSSYNSPLHF
J gene: TRBJ1-6
V gene: TRBV30
clone size: -
D gene: -

CDR3 DNA: TGTGCCAGTAGTATCCGGTTCGGGGGGAATAGCAATCAGCCCCAGCATTTT
CDR3 protein: CASSIRFGGNSNQPQHF
J gene: TRBJ1-5
V gene: TRBV19
clone size: -
D gene: -

CDR3 DNA: TGCGCCAGCAGTGAGTTAGGACTAGCGGGAACCCGAAGTACGCAGTATTTT
CDR3 protein: CASSELGLAGTRSTQYF
J gene: TRBJ2-3
V gene: TRBV10-2
clone size: -
D gene: TRBD2

CDR3 DNA: TGTGCCAGCAGCTTGGCGCAGGGGGAGACCCAGTACTTC
CDR3 protein: CASSLAQGETQYF
J gene: TRBJ2-5
V gene: TRBV5-4
clone size: -
D gene: -

CDR3 DNA: TGTGCCAGCAGTTACTCTATTCCAGTTGATACGCAGTATTTT
CDR3 protein: CASSYSIPVDTQYF
J gene: TRBJ2-3
V gene: TRBV6-5
clone size: -
D gene: -

CDR3 DNA: TGTGCCAGCAGCACCGCCCCGGACAGGAACACTGAAGCTTTCTTT
CDR3 protein: CASSTAPDRNTEAFF
J gene: TRBJ1-1
V gene: TRBV7-2
clone size: -
D gene: -

CDR3 DNA: TGTGCCAGCAGTTTTAATTCGCGGGGCCTTTACAATGAGCAGTTCTTC
CDR3 protein: CASSFNSRGLYNEQFF
J gene: TRBJ2-1
V gene: TRBV27
clone size: -
D gene: -

CDR3 DNA: TGTGCCAGCAGCTTCCCCGGGACTAGCGGATACAATGAGCAGTTCTTC
CDR3 protein: CASSFPGTSGYNEQFF
J gene: TRBJ2-1
V gene: TRBV7-9
clone size: -
D gene: TRBD2

CDR3 DNA: TGTGCCAGCAGCCATTTGACAGGGGGGAGCGAGCAGTACTTC
CDR3 protein: CASSHLTGGSEQYF
J gene: TRBJ2-7
V gene: TRBV7-9
clone size: -
D gene: TRBD1

CDR3 DNA: TGCGCCAGCAGCCTAACGGGACGAACCTACGAGCAGTACTTC
CDR3 protein: CASSLTGRTYEQYF
J gene: TRBJ2-7
V gene: TRBV4-3
clone size: -
D gene: -

CDR3 DNA: TGTGCCAGCAGCTTAGCGCCGCGCTCTGGAAACACCATATATTTT
CDR3 protein: CASSLAPRSGNTIYF
J gene: TRBJ1-3
V gene: TRBV7-9
clone size: -
D gene: -

CDR3 DNA: TGTGCCAGCGGGCCGATGAACAGGGGAAGCTATGGCTACACCTTC
CDR3 protein: CASGPMNRGSYGYTF
J gene: TRBJ1-2
V gene: TRBV11-3
clone size: -
D gene: TRBD1

CDR3 DNA: TGTGCCAGCAGCTCGGGACAGGGGCCCTACAATGAGCAGTTCTTC
CDR3 protein: CASSSGQGPYNEQFF
J gene: TRBJ2-1
V gene: TRBV11-3
clone size: -
D gene: TRBD1

CDR3 DNA: TGTGCCAGCAGCCAAGGGACAGTGTACAATGAGCAGTTCTTC
CDR3 protein: CASSQGTVYNEQFF
J gene: TRBJ2-1
V gene: TRBV14
clone size: -
D gene: -

CDR3 DNA: TGTGCCAGCAGCTTGGCCGGGAGCCCCCAAGAGACCCAGTACTTC
CDR3 protein: CASSLAGSPQETQYF
J gene: TRBJ2-5
V gene: TRBV5-8
clone size: -
D gene: -

CDR3 DNA: TGCGCCAGCAGCCAAGTTTCGGTGGCAGGGGGCGCGGCTTTCTTT
CDR3 protein: CASSQVSVAGGAAFF
J gene: TRBJ1-1
V gene: TRBV4-3
clone size: -
D gene: TRBD1

CDR3 DNA: TGTGCCAGCAGTTCCCGTAGCTCCTACAATGAGCAGTTCTTC
CDR3 protein: CASSSRSSYNEQFF
J gene: TRBJ2-1
V gene: TRBV28
clone size: -
D gene: -

CDR3 DNA: TGTGCCAGCAGCCAGGGCGGGAAGGGTAGGGATGAGCAGTTCTTC
CDR3 protein: CASSQGGKGRDEQFF
J gene: TRBJ2-1
V gene: TRBV9
clone size: -
D gene: -

CDR3 DNA: TGTGCCAGCAGCTCAGGGGACACTAATGAAAAACTGTTTTTT
CDR3 protein: CASSSGDTNEKLFF
J gene: TRBJ1-4
V gene: TRBV11-3
clone size: -
D gene: -

CDR3 DNA: TGTGCCACCAGCAGAGATGGGAGGCGGAGCTCTGGAAACACCATATATTTT
CDR3 protein: CATSRDGRRSSGNTIYF
J gene: TRBJ1-3
V gene: TRBV15
clone size: -
D gene: -

CDR3 DNA: TGTGCCAGCCGTCGCAGGGGAGATACGCAGTATTTT
CDR3 protein: CASRRRGDTQYF
J gene: TRBJ2-3
V gene: TRBV2
clone size: -
D gene: -

CDR3 DNA: TGTGCCAGTAGTCCTCGTCGGACTGAAAAACTGTTTTTT
CDR3 protein: CASSPRRTEKLFF
J gene: TRBJ1-4
V gene: TRBV19
clone size: -
D gene: -

CDR3 DNA: TGCGCCAGCAGTTTCGGACTAGCGGGAGTGGGGGGTTACGAGCAGTACTTC
CDR3 protein: CASSFGLAGVGGYEQYF
J gene: TRBJ2-7
V gene: TRBV4-3
clone size: -
D gene: TRBD2

CDR3 DNA: TGTGCCAGCAGTTTAGTCGGTCAGCCCCAGCATTTT
CDR3 protein: CASSLVGQPQHF
J gene: TRBJ1-5
V gene: TRBV28
clone size: -
D gene: -

CDR3 DNA: TGTGCCAGCAGCCAAGGGATAGGGGCTGAAGCTTTCTTT
CDR3 protein: CASSQGIGAEAFF
J gene: TRBJ1-1
V gene: TRBV4-2
clone size: once
D gene: -

CDR3 DNA: TGTGCCAGCAGCTTGGTCGAAATAGAAGCTTTCTTT
CDR3 protein: CASSLVEIEAFF
J gene: TRBJ1-1
V gene: TRBV5-5
clone size: -
D gene: -